This T cell receptor beta chain was captured in a study of T-cell memory formation after mild COVID-19. Overall study results and limits: Clones shrinking between day 15 and 85 showed a balanced CD4/CD8 split, and those that grew later tilted toward CD4+. Cross-reactive memory seemingly joined, as some responding clones were found in pre-infection memory.

Germline CDR1 reads SGHTA; CDR2 reads FQGTGA. The CDR3 runs to 15 residues. V was clipped by 5 bases and J by 0 bases, with 12 bases between them. TCRdb passed the 5' RACE reads through MiXCR, listing each CDR3 protein once. Among about 400,000 distinct CDR3 sequences listed, 13% to 15% were seen once. This clonotype came up a few times. The antigen remains unidentified. The sample was PBMCs or a T cell subset sorted from them (not recorded which). The V call is TRBV7-3, the J call TRBJ2-3; D is unresolved. The sequence was obtained from a man between 18 and 29 years old who had mild COVID-19 (a few samples of this study predate the infection). Cell type and time point are not known. CDR3 DNA: TGTGCCAGCAGCCGAAGTAGCTCCAGCACAGATACGCAGTATTTT. This sequence encodes CASSRSSSSTDTQYF.